This record covers a single T cell receptor beta chain. Other DNA sequences from this sample encode an identical CDR3 as well. The sample comes from a study of blood T cell repertoires in COVID-19. Study in general: Samples representing acute and convalescent COVID-19 were sourced from the United States, Italy and Spain. T cells, B-cell-depleted T cells, or PBMCs provided the cDNA or gDNA that served as material.

The CDR3 spans 16 residues. V was pared by 0 bases and J by 1 base, with 1 base of the junction left unmatched. Germline CDR1 reads KGHSH; CDR2 reads LQKENI. Original data processing: Reference gene primers were amplified, and this amplification served to estimate nucleated cell counts. TCRdb keeps only in-frame clones here, not all; method: immunoSEQ multiplex PCR. V, J and clone size reflect that table, while D and trimming were determined from the DNA. The table shows around 140,000 clones, with more than 75% occurring only once. What was sequenced was peripheral blood. This clonotype was sampled from a middle-aged man with active COVID-19. The J gene is TRBJ1-5, the V gene TRBV18, with 9 bases aligning to TRBD1. CDR3 protein: CASSPPGTGSNQPQHF. CDR3 in DNA: TGTGCCAGCTCACCACCCGGGACAGGGAGCAATCAGCCCCAGCATTTT.